A single sample gave rise to the 18 T cell receptor beta chains below, sequenced in a study of T-cell reconstitution after alpha-beta-depleted transplantation in children. This sample's TCRbeta library carried unique molecular identifier barcodes. MiXCR, applied by TCRdb to the PCR reads, yields one record per CDR3 protein. The sample has around 270,000 distinct CDR3 sequences; 9.5% to 13% are singletons. Sequencing used PBMCs, obtained before TCRalphabeta/CD19-depleted stem cell transplant. The receptor set was obtained from a boy younger than two with acute myeloid leukemia, due to receive a stem cell transplant.

This clonotype was picked up one time. A single base separates this from a much larger clone, so it may be a read error. Given the absence of the conserved phenylalanine or tryptophan at the CDR3 end, a read error is likely. In nucleotides, the CDR3 is TGCAGCGTTGTAGACAGCCAACCCCCATTCTACGAGCAGTACTTG. Amino acids: CSVVDSQPPFYEQYL. The rearrangement links TRBV29-1 to TRBJ2-7; perhaps TRBD1 as D (5 bases). Germline-derived CDR1 and CDR2 are SQVTM and ANQGSEA. The CDR3 sequence is 15 residues long. V lost 4 bases, J lost 3 bases, and 19 bases lay in between.

This rearrangement joins TRBV6-1 to TRBJ2-3, with D maybe TRBD1 (5 bases). The CDR3 covers 16 residues. The germline gives CDR1 MNHNS, CDR2 SASEGT. With 5 bases removed from V and 2 bases from J, the gap between germline ends came to 17 bases. CDR3 coding DNA: TGTGCCAGCAGTACCCCGACAGCACAGAACACAGATACGCAGTATTTT. As protein: CASSTPTAQNTDTQYF.

This clonotype has at least ten counts. This chain's CDR3 is CASSWGTSGEYF. The CDR3 nucleotides read TGTGCCAGCAGTTGGGGGACTAGCGGGGAATACTTC. The rearrangement links TRBV12-3 or TRBV12-4 to TRBJ2-4; 13 nucleotides line up with TRBD2. This CDR3 is built from 12 residues. The V and J ends lost 4 bases and 16 bases, in that order; junction bases with no gene match: 4.

The CDR3 DNA reads TGTGCCAGTAGTGGGTCTAGCTCCACAGATACGCAGTATTTT. This sequence encodes CASSGSSSTDTQYF. The chain couples TRBV19 to TRBJ2-3, with TRBD2 as a possible D gene (5 bases). CDR3 size: 14 residues. Germline assignment: CDR1 LNHDA and CDR2 SQIVND (reference sequence). V was clipped by 5 bases and J by 2 bases, with 11 bases between them.

Ten or more counts support this clonotype. V usage is TRBV10-3 and J usage is TRBJ2-5, with D perhaps given as TRBD1 or TRBD2 (5 bases each). The CDR3 is made up of 15 amino acids. The germline V gene encodes CDR1 ENHRY and CDR2 SYGVKD. The V and J ends lost 2 bases and 3 bases respectively, with 13 bases between them. CDR3 DNA sequence: TGTGCCATCAGTGAGGGGAGTTGGGGGAAAGAGACCCAGTACTTC. It specifies CAISEGSWGKETQYF.

This clonotype occurred many times. This chain links TRBV6-2 or TRBV6-3 with TRBJ2-3; the D is unclear. The CDR3 has 14 residues. Germline V gene sequence: CDR1 MNHEY, CDR2 SVGEGT. V lost 1 base and J lost 0, with 5 bases in between. In nucleotides, the CDR3 is TGTGCCAGCAGTTACTTAGGCAGCACAGATACGCAGTATTTT. This translates into CASSYLGSTDTQYF.

This clonotype was counted ten times or more. V and J are TRBV6-2 or TRBV6-3 and TRBJ1-5; TRBD1 matches at 10 bases. Trimming removed 6 bases from V and 7 bases from J; junction bases left unmatched: 9. Germline CDR1 reads MNHEY; CDR2 reads SVGEGT. The CDR3 loop spans 15 amino acids. The CDR3 DNA reads as TGTGCCAGCAGCAAAAGACAGGGGGCAGGGCAGCCCCAGCATTTT. It translates to CASSKRQGAGQPQHF.

This clonotype has a handful of counts. The genes are TRBV27 and TRBJ2-2; the D is unclear. The CDR3 is 14 amino acids. Germline V gene lookup returns CDR1 MNHEY and CDR2 SMNVEV (reference sequence). The V gene lost 3 bases and the J gene lost 2 bases, with 7 bases spanning the gap. This CDR3 is CASSLNLNTGELFF. Here the CDR3 DNA reads TGTGCCAGCAGTTTGAATTTAAACACCGGGGAGCTGTTTTTT.

This clonotype was recorded many times. V gene TRBV12-3 or TRBV12-4 combines with J gene TRBJ1-2; no clear D gene. With 6 bases removed from V and 8 bases from J, the gap between germline ends came to 16 bases. The CDR3 has 13 amino acids. CDR3 sequence: CASSFPAIEGYTF. As DNA, the CDR3 is TGTGCCAGCAGCTTTCCGGCCATCGAAGGCTACACCTTC.

The chain recombines TRBV7-2 with TRBJ2-7; D is unclear. Germline CDR1 and CDR2: SGHTA and FQGNSA. V was shortened by 1 base and J by 5 bases, with 12 bases between the two germline ends. This CDR3 has 14 residues. The CDR3 DNA is TGTGCCAGCAGCTTAGAGGGTCGATACAACGAGCAGTACTTC. It codes for CASSLEGRYNEQYF.

This clonotype occurred once. Since a much larger clone is just one base distant, this may be a read error. V usage is TRBV6-2 or TRBV6-3 and J usage is TRBJ1-5; the D is unclear. Trimming took off 7 bases at V and 3 bases at J, with 10 bases between the two ends. Germline CDR1 is MNHEY and CDR2 is SVGEGT. This CDR3 is 13 amino acids long. CDR3 in DNA: TGTGCCAGCACCGCACACGCCAATCAGCCCCAGCATTTT. It codes for CASTAHANQPQHF.

This clonotype has ten or more counts. V gene TRBV29-1 combines with J gene TRBJ2-2; D is possibly TRBD2 (7 bases). The CDR3 has 17 amino acids. The V and J ends lost 5 bases and 0 bases respectively, with 19 bases between them. From germline, CDR1 is SQVTM and CDR2 ANQGSEA. In nucleotides, the CDR3 is TGCAGCGTTTCCAAGCGGGGACAACGAGCGAACACCGGGGAGCTGTTTTTT. It codes for CSVSKRGQRANTGELFF.

There are many counts of this clonotype. The V and J genes are TRBV9 and TRBJ2-1, with D possibly TRBD2 on 6 matching bases. The CDR3 contains 12 residues. V was clipped by 0 bases and J by 8 bases, with 6 bases between them. Looked up from germline, CDR1 is SGDLS and CDR2 is YYNGEE. CDR3: CASSVAGDEQFF. The CDR3 DNA reads as TGTGCCAGCAGCGTAGCGGGGGATGAGCAGTTCTTC.

The table lists this clonotype with many counts. This rearrangement joins TRBV6-2 or TRBV6-3 to TRBJ2-3; 10 positions match TRBD2. The CDR3 extends over 17 amino acids. V lost 4 bases and J lost 5; bases outside the gene matches: 12. CDR1 MNHEY and CDR2 SVGEGT come from the germline V gene. This chain's CDR3 is CASSFRGLAGEGDTQYF. The CDR3 DNA follows: TGTGCCAGCAGTTTCCGTGGGCTAGCGGGAGAGGGAGATACGCAGTATTTT.

This clonotype was found a few times. V usage is TRBV5-1 and J usage is TRBJ2-3; D possibly uses TRBD1 or TRBD2 (5 bases each). Deletions cut 2 bases from V and 5 bases from J, with 12 bases between. The CDR3 is made up of 14 amino acids. Germline-derived CDR1 and CDR2 are SGHRS and YFSETQ. For the CDR3, the DNA is TGCGCCAGCAGCTTCGAGGGTAGGGGAGATACGCAGTATTTT. Its translation: CASSFEGRGDTQYF.

This clonotype was picked up many times. The rearrangement uses TRBV5-1 and TRBJ2-7; D call uncertain. This CDR3 comprises 12 residues. V was trimmed by 4 bases and J by 2 bases, leaving 7 bases between them. Germline assignment: CDR1 SGHRS and CDR2 YFSETQ. The CDR3, as DNA: TGCGCCAGCAGCCGTGAGCCCTACGAGCAGTACTTC. This sequence encodes CASSREPYEQYF.

The CDR3: CASSLPRESSTDTQYF. DNA of the CDR3: TGCGCCAGCAGCCTCCCTAGGGAATCTAGCACAGATACGCAGTATTTT. The chain links TRBV4-1 to TRBJ2-3, with no clear D. The CDR3 contains 16 residues. The germline V gene encodes CDR1 MGHRA and CDR2 YSYEKL. V was pared by 4 bases and J by 0 bases, with 14 bases between.

This clonotype was seen ten or more times. The V gene is TRBV7-2, the J gene TRBJ2-1; D is possibly TRBD1 (5 bases). This CDR3 is 13 amino acids long. The ends were cut back, 2 bases at V and 9 bases at J, with 11 bases in the middle. The germline CDR1 and CDR2 sequences are SGHTA and FQGNSA. DNA of the CDR3: TGTGCCAGCAGCTTAATGTCAGGGATTGAGCAGTTCTTC. This encodes CASSLMSGIEQFF.